The 27 T cell receptor beta chains given below trace back to one sample, sequenced in a study of blood T cell repertoires in COVID-19. Here immunoSEQ multiplex PCR was the method, and the copy in TCRdb shows in-frame clones only, minus some. The data show a few hundred thousand clones, about 90% seen once. Source material: peripheral blood. Receptors were obtained from a man between 18 and 35 years old with COVID-19, enrolled during active disease.

The V call is TRBV4-1, the J call TRBJ2-2, with 10 bases aligning to TRBD2. The V and J ends lost 1 base and 5 bases, in that order; junction bases with no gene match: 7. The length of the CDR3 is 17 residues. Germline V gives CDR1 MGHRA, CDR2 YSYEKL. The CDR3 DNA sequence: TGCGCCAGCAGCCAAGTTCCAGCGGGAGGGAGGACCGGGGAGCTGTTTTTT. This encodes CASSQVPAGGRTGELFF.

The V and J genes are TRBV19 and TRBJ2-5; tentatively, D is TRBD2 (5 bases). The CDR3 extends over 14 amino acids. V lost 5 bases and J 4 bases, leaving 14 bases between the germline ends. The V gene's germline CDR1 is LNHDA and CDR2 SQIVND (reference sequence). The CDR3 is CASSLPGGRETQYF. The CDR3 nucleotides are TGTGCCAGTAGTCTTCCGGGCGGGCGAGAGACCCAGTACTTC.

This clone appeared once. The same CDR3 also results from other DNA sequences found in this sample. This chain uses TRBV20-1 with TRBJ2-2, with D possibly TRBD1 on 5 matching bases. CDR3 length: 12 residues. The V gene lost 3 bases and the J gene lost 6 bases, with 8 bases spanning the gap. Looked up from germline, CDR1 is DFQATT and CDR2 is SNEGSKA (reference sequence). The CDR3 DNA reads TGCAGTGCTAGTGCAGGGCCCGGGGAGCTGTTTTTT. This sequence encodes CSASAGPGELFF.

V gene TRBV7-2 combines with J gene TRBJ2-7; 13 positions agree with TRBD2. Trimming cost V 0 bases and J 8 bases; bases outside gene matches: 13. CDR1 is SGHTA and CDR2 is FQGNSA in the germline V gene. This CDR3 region has 18 residues. The CDR3 sequence: CASSLARTSGGPQEQQYF. The CDR3 nucleotides are TGTGCCAGCAGCTTAGCAAGGACTAGCGGGGGCCCCCAGGAGCAGCAGTACTTC. Using reference TRBV7-2 and TRBJ2-7 for the parts outside the CDR3, the full variable domain is GAGVSQSPSNKVTEKGKDVELRCDPISGHTALYWYRQSLGQGLEFLIYFQGNSAPDKSGLPSDRFSAERTGGSVSTLTIQRTQQEDSAVYLCASSLARTSGGPQEQQYFGPGTRLTVT.

This chain connects TRBV5-1 to TRBJ1-4, with TRBD1 matching over 10 bases. Germline loops: CDR1 SGHRS, CDR2 YFSETQ. This CDR3 contains 17 residues. J gave up 7 bases and V 4 bases, and 13 bases lay outside the gene matches. The CDR3 is CASSNHLDRGISEKLFF. The CDR3 DNA reads as TGCGCCAGCAGCAATCACTTGGACAGGGGGATTTCTGAAAAACTGTTTTTT.

The rearrangement uses TRBV2 and TRBJ2-2; D is perhaps TRBD1 (6 bases). Germline assignment: CDR1 SNHLY and CDR2 FYNNEI. The V end lost 10 bases, the J end lost 0 bases, and 12 bases lay between the germline ends. The CDR3 totals 14 residues. CDR3 in amino acids: CATIQGSNTGELFF. The CDR3 nucleotides are TGTGCCACAATACAGGGTTCGAACACCGGGGAGCTGTTTTTT.

The V gene is TRBV29-1, the J gene TRBJ2-7, with unresolved D. Germline V lookup: CDR1 SQVTM, CDR2 ANQGSEA. The CDR3 has 14 residues. Trimming pared 0 bases from V and 2 bases from J, leaving 11 bases between. Here the CDR3 reads CSVEDPSKPYEQYF. The CDR3 DNA reads as TGCAGCGTTGAAGATCCGTCTAAACCCTACGAGCAGTACTTC.

The chain uses TRBV19 and TRBJ2-2; no clear D. The length of the CDR3 is 11 residues. CDR1 is LNHDA and CDR2 is SQIVND in the germline V gene (reference sequence). Trimming left V 9 bases short and J 3 bases short, with 5 bases between. In DNA, the CDR3 is TGTGCCAGCGGTTACACCGGGGAGCTGTTTTTT. Translation: CASGYTGELFF.

This chain uses TRBV2 with TRBJ1-5; no definite D call. Trimming removed 4 bases from V and 0 bases from J, with 10 bases in between. This CDR3 is built from 15 residues. Germline CDR1 is SNHLY and CDR2 is FYNNEI. CDR3 DNA sequence: TGTGCCAGCAGTGGGGAGGCCATTAGCAATCAGCCCCAGCATTTT. Its protein product is CASSGEAISNQPQHF.

The chain employs TRBV30 and TRBJ2-7; 7 bases match TRBD1. The V gene's germline CDR1 is GTSNPN and CDR2 SVGIG (reference sequence). The CDR3 is 13 amino acids. Trimming cost V 1 base and J 7 bases; bases outside gene matches: 7. In DNA form, the CDR3 reads TGTGCCTGGAGTGACGGAACAGGGGTTGAGCAGTACTTC. This sequence encodes CAWSDGTGVEQYF.

V usage is TRBV24-1 and J usage is TRBJ2-3; D is ambiguous. Germline V CDR1 and CDR2: KGHDR, SFDVKD. Trimming took off 5 bases at V and 2 bases at J, with 10 bases between the two ends. This CDR3 is 14 amino acids long. In nucleotides, the CDR3 is TGTGCCACCAGTGGAGCCCGGGTCACAGATACGCAGTATTTT. As protein: CATSGARVTDTQYF.

The chain carries TRBV5-4 and TRBJ2-3; 12 nucleotides match TRBD2. Germline V gene data show CDR1 as SGHNT and CDR2 as YYREEE (reference sequence). The CDR3 is 14 residues long. Trimming at V came to 4 bases and at J to 4 bases, leaving 1 base not matched to a gene. In DNA, the CDR3 is TGTGCCAGCAGCCTAGCGGGGGGGGCAGATACGCAGTATTTT. It is translated as CASSLAGGADTQYF.

This clone came up once. The rearrangement uses TRBV7-8 and TRBJ2-1; a weak D match, TRBD2 (6 bases). CDR1 and CDR2 from the germline V gene are SGHVS and FQNEAQ. Deletions cut 6 bases from V and 3 bases from J, with 15 bases between. There are 15 residues in the CDR3. CDR3 sequence: CASSWDSPGYNEQFF. The CDR3 DNA reads as TGTGCCAGCAGTTGGGACTCCCCCGGCTACAATGAGCAGTTCTTC.

The rearrangement joins TRBV6-2 or TRBV6-3 to TRBJ1-2; D possibly corresponds to TRBD1 (6 bases). CDR3 size: 20 residues. Germline V gene lookup returns CDR1 MNHEY and CDR2 SVGEGT. V gave up 0 bases and J gave up 0 bases, with 23 bases separating them. CDR3 protein: CASSYSYRGGQDGANYGYTF. DNA for the CDR3: TGTGCCAGCAGTTACTCGTATCGCGGGGGGCAGGATGGAGCTAACTATGGCTACACCTTC.

The rearrangement uses TRBV5-1 and TRBJ2-5, with 8 positions matching TRBD2. Germline V lookup: CDR1 SGHRS, CDR2 YFSETQ. CDR3 length equals 16 residues. The trim removed 1 base at V and 0 bases at J, leaving 5 bases unmatched. The CDR3 region is CASSLLGSGDQETQYF. In DNA, the CDR3 is TGCGCCAGCAGCTTGCTTGGTAGCGGGGACCAAGAGACCCAGTACTTC.

The chain carries TRBV18 and TRBJ2-1; 7 bases map to TRBD2. The germline V gene encodes CDR1 KGHSH and CDR2 LQKENI. With 0 bases clipped from V and 3 bases from J, the junction kept 5 bases outside the gene matches. CDR3 length: 16 residues. As DNA, the CDR3 is TGTGCCAGCTCACCACCGGCGGGAGCCCTCTACAATGAGCAGTTCTTC. It translates to CASSPPAGALYNEQFF.

The CDR3 DNA follows: TGTGCCACGGGCTTGGGAGCGGAGCAGCCCCAGCATTTT. Protein sequence: CATGLGAEQPQHF. The chain has TRBV10-3 and TRBJ1-5, with no clear D. Trimming left V 10 bases short and J 7 bases short, with 17 bases between. Germline values: CDR1 ENHRY, CDR2 SYGVKD. The CDR3 is 13 amino acids.

The CDR3 protein is CATSSYRGLTKNIQYF. CDR3 bases: TGTGCCACCAGCAGCTACAGGGGGCTAACCAAAAACATTCAGTACTTC. This sequence joins TRBV15 and TRBJ2-4; 9 bases agree with TRBD1. The germline CDR1 and CDR2 sequences are LNHNV and YYDKDF (reference sequence). The CDR3 runs 16 residues. The trim removed 3 bases at V and 2 bases at J, leaving 5 bases unmatched.

The V and J genes are TRBV12-3 or TRBV12-4 and TRBJ2-5, with D possibly TRBD2 on 6 matching bases. This CDR3 contains 13 residues. Trimming took 6 bases from V and 5 from J, leaving 13 bases between them. The CDR3 region has the DNA TGTGCCAGCAGCCCGACTAGTTTCGAGACCCAGTACTTC. Encoded protein: CASSPTSFETQYF.

The V gene is TRBV7-9, the J gene TRBJ2-1; a possible D gene is TRBD2 (6 bases). The germline CDR1 and CDR2 sequences are SEHNR and FQNEAQ (reference sequence). The CDR3 spans 14 residues. Trimming shortened V by 1 base and J by 4 bases, and 8 bases separated the two germline ends. The CDR3 sequence: CASSLEGLYNEQFF. Written as DNA, the CDR3 is TGTGCCAGCAGCTTAGAGGGACTTTACAATGAGCAGTTCTTC. The full variable domain, rest sourced from reference TRBV7-9 and TRBJ2-1, is DTGVSQNPRHKITKRGQNVTFRCDPISEHNRLYWYRQTLGQGPEFLTYFQNEAQLEKSRLLSDRFSAERPKGSFSTLEIQRTEQGDSAMYLCASSLEGLYNEQFFGPGTRLTVL.

CDR3 region: CASSSVQDEQFF. The DNA for the CDR3 is TGTGCCAGTAGTAGCGTGCAGGATGAGCAGTTCTTC. J is TRBJ2-1 and V is TRBV19, with D unresolved. This CDR3 has 12 amino acids. CDR1 and CDR2 from the germline V gene are LNHDA and SQIVND (reference sequence). V was pared by 4 bases and J by 8 bases, with 9 bases between.

The CDR3: CASSQAGFGTGELFF. The CDR3 DNA follows: TGTGCCAGCAGCCAAGCAGGGTTCGGCACCGGGGAGCTGTTTTTT. The rearrangement links TRBV3-1 (or the pseudogene TRBV3-2) to TRBJ2-2; TRBD1 is a possible D gene (5 bases). The germline V gene has CDR1 LGHDT and CDR2 YNNKEL (reference sequence). V lost 1 base and J 4 bases, leaving 10 bases between the germline ends. There are 15 residues in the CDR3.

The CDR3: CASSIPDSLGTDTQYF. The CDR3 region has the DNA TGTGCCAGTAGTATACCGGACAGCCTAGGCACAGATACGCAGTATTTT. The gene calls are TRBV19 and TRBJ2-3; maybe TRBD1 (6 bases). Germline lookup yields CDR1 LNHDA and CDR2 SQIVND (reference sequence). The CDR3 has 16 residues. Deletions cut 2 bases from V and 1 base from J, with 13 bases between.

V and J are TRBV5-1 and TRBJ2-3; 10 nucleotides match TRBD2. This CDR3 region has 19 residues. Germline V gene data show CDR1 as SGHRS and CDR2 as YFSETQ. The V gene end was trimmed by 4 bases and the J gene end by 4 bases; junction bases not matched to a gene: 18. The CDR3 sequence: CASSPSVLRASGSADTQYF. Written as DNA, the CDR3 is TGCGCCAGCAGCCCCTCGGTCCTTCGGGCTAGCGGGAGTGCAGATACGCAGTATTTT.

There are a few counts of this clone. The chain carries TRBV3-1 (or the pseudogene TRBV3-2) and TRBJ2-5; 8 nucleotides agree with TRBD2. After removal of 0 bases from V and 4 bases from J, the junction contained 10 bases not matched to a gene. The CDR3 loop spans 17 amino acids. The germline CDR1 and CDR2 sequences are LGHDT and YNNKEL (reference sequence). The chain's CDR3 is CASSQDSPSGLVETQYF. The CDR3 nucleotides are TGTGCCAGCAGCCAAGACTCCCCTAGCGGGTTGGTAGAGACCCAGTACTTC.

The chain carries TRBV10-2 and TRBJ2-1, with D uncertain. CDR3 size: 13 residues. CDR1 is WSHSY and CDR2 is SAAADI in the germline V gene. V was trimmed by 5 bases and J by 6 bases, leaving 11 bases between them. The CDR3 reads CASSLTPRNEQFF. The CDR3 bases are TGCGCCAGCAGTTTGACACCGCGCAATGAGCAGTTCTTC.

Details on this clone: Distinct nucleotide sequences in the sample also encode this CDR3. The V call is TRBV7-9, the J call TRBJ2-7, with 7 bases aligning to TRBD2. The germline gives CDR1 SEHNR, CDR2 FQNEAQ (reference sequence). With V trimmed by 5 bases and J by 4 bases, 5 bases remained unmatched. The CDR3 totals 13 residues. The CDR3 sequence is CASSPAGGYEQYF. The CDR3 DNA reads TGTGCCAGCAGCCCCGCCGGGGGGTACGAGCAGTACTTC. The full variable domain, completed using reference TRBV7-9 and TRBJ2-7, is DTGVSQNPRHKITKRGQNVTFRCDPISEHNRLYWYRQTLGQGPEFLTYFQNEAQLEKSRLLSDRFSAERPKGSFSTLEIQRTEQGDSAMYLCASSPAGGYEQYFGPGTRLTVT.